This passage covers 28 T cell receptor beta chains from one sample sequenced in a study of T-cell reconstitution after alpha-beta-depleted transplantation in children. The TCRbeta library was prepared with unique molecular identifiers. TCRdb fed the PCR reads into MiXCR, producing one record per CDR3 protein. The sample lists 200,000 to 250,000 distinct CDR3 sequences, 11% occurring once. The source was PBMCs, collected before TCRalphabeta/CD19-depleted stem cell transplant. Receptors originate from a child younger than two with acute myeloid leukemia, due to receive a stem cell transplant.

This clonotype has a count of ten or more. CDR3 in amino acids: CASTPRPGQVQETQYF. The CDR3 DNA reads TGTGCCAGCACGCCGAGACCGGGACAGGTACAAGAGACCCAGTACTTC. This chain links TRBV18 with TRBJ2-5, with 8 bases that match TRBD1. This CDR3 is 16 amino acids long. J gave up 2 bases and V 8 bases, and 13 bases lay outside the gene matches. The V gene's germline CDR1 is KGHSH and CDR2 LQKENI. The full variable domain, its missing parts supplied by reference TRBV18 and TRBJ2-5, is NAGVMQNPRHLVRRRGQEARLRCSPMKGHSHVYWYRQLPEEGLKFMVYLQKENIIDESGMPKERFSAEFPKEGPSILRIQQVVRGDSAAYFCASTPRPGQVQETQYFGPGTRLLVL.

The chain couples TRBV28 to TRBJ2-4, with 8 bases matching TRBD2. Germline-derived CDR1 and CDR2 are MDHEN and SYDVKM. The CDR3 runs to 18 residues. Unmatched junction bases numbered 10, after V lost 3 bases and J lost 0 bases. CDR3 coding DNA: TGTGCCAGCAGTTTTAAGGTTGGGCGGGAGGCAGCCAAAAACATTCAGTACTTC. Translation: CASSFKVGREAAKNIQYF.

The chain employs TRBV3-1 and TRBJ1-1; D perhaps matches TRBD1 (5 bases). V was clipped by 3 bases and J by 8 bases, with 16 bases between them. Germline V gene lookup returns CDR1 LGHDT and CDR2 YNNKEL (reference sequence). This CDR3 is built from 14 residues. CDR3 region: CASSHQGGATEAFF. The CDR3 bases are TGTGCCAGCAGCCATCAGGGCGGGGCCACCGAAGCTTTCTTT.

This clonotype was seen at least ten times. The rearrangement joins TRBV9 to TRBJ1-5; no clear D gene. The CDR3 is made up of 13 amino acids. V was shortened by 3 bases and J by 3 bases, with 7 bases between the two germline ends. Germline values: CDR1 SGDLS, CDR2 YYNGEE. The CDR3 DNA reads as TGTGCCAGCAGCGGGTCGGACAATCAGCCCCAGCATTTT. Amino acids: CASSGSDNQPQHF.

The chain couples TRBV27 to TRBJ2-7; weak D call: TRBD1 (6 bases). Germline CDR1 is MNHEY and CDR2 is SMNVEV (reference sequence). The V and J ends lost 4 bases and 6 bases respectively, with 19 bases between them. This CDR3 has 15 residues. The CDR3 DNA is TGTGCCAGCAGTTCCACATTCAGGGGAAGTTTCGAGCAGTACTTC. Its translation is CASSSTFRGSFEQYF.

With respect to this clonotype: It may be a read error: a sequence one base away is much more abundant. V is TRBV5-1 and J is TRBJ2-3; 7 positions match TRBD2. This CDR3 is 18 amino acids long. V dropped 0 bases and J dropped 0; count of bases not matched to a gene: 10. CDR1 is SGHRS and CDR2 is YFSETQ in the germline V gene. CDR3 amino acids: CASSLAILADNSTDTQYF. The CDR3, as DNA: TGCGCCAGCAGCTTGGCCATCCTAGCGGACAATAGCACAGATACGCAGTATTTT.

This rearrangement joins TRBV12-3 or TRBV12-4 to TRBJ1-2; D remains ambiguous. V was pared by 11 bases and J by 3 bases, with 13 bases between. The CDR3 covers 12 residues. The CDR3 bases are TGTGCCTTCAGTTTAGCGTACTATGGCTACACCTTC. Translation: CAFSLAYYGYTF.

In its sample, this clonotype was seen many times. V is TRBV7-2 and J is TRBJ2-3; 11 bases align to TRBD2. From germline, CDR1 is SGHTA and CDR2 FQGNSA. V lost 3 bases and J lost 7; bases outside the gene matches: 9. This CDR3 spans 16 amino acids. Here the CDR3 DNA reads TGTGCCAGCAGCTTGCCCCTAGCGGGAGGAGCTTATACGCAGTATTTT. Translated, it gives CASSLPLAGGAYTQYF.

The V gene is TRBV25-1, the J gene TRBJ1-6; D might be TRBD1 (5 bases). Germline V lookup: CDR1 MGHDK, CDR2 SYGVNS. The CDR3 is 14 amino acids. V was pared by 6 bases and J by 10 bases, with 16 bases between. CDR3 amino acids: CASSPPRGISPLHF. The CDR3 region has the DNA TGTGCCAGCAGCCCCCCTCGGGGGATCTCACCCCTCCACTTT. Full variable domain (missing parts from reference TRBV25-1 and TRBJ1-6): EADIYQTPRYLVIGTGKKITLECSQTMGHDKMYWYQQDPGMELHLIHYSYGVNSTEKGDLSSESTVSRIRTEHFPLTLESARPSHTSQYLCASSPPRGISPLHFGNGTRLTVT.

This clonotype was detected only a few times. The rearrangement joins TRBV25-1 to TRBJ2-2; no reliable D call. Per the germline V gene, CDR1 is MGHDK and CDR2 is SYGVNS. The CDR3 length is 13 residues. Trimming removed 8 bases at V and 4 bases at J, with 11 bases between. The CDR3 bases are TGTGCCAGCGGTCAGCCGGTCACCGGGGAGCTGTTTTTT. Its translation: CASGQPVTGELFF.

The table lists this clonotype with many counts. The chain carries TRBV7-8 and TRBJ2-7; D is perhaps TRBD2 (6 bases). The V end lost 0 bases, the J end lost 3 bases, and 18 bases lay between the germline ends. CDR1 is SGHVS and CDR2 is FQNEAQ in the germline V gene. This CDR3 contains 17 residues. The CDR3 region is CASSLAIPSGLIYEQYF. CDR3 in DNA: TGTGCCAGCAGCTTAGCGATCCCCAGCGGGCTGATCTACGAGCAGTACTTC.

This clonotype showed up just once. The V gene is TRBV19, the J gene TRBJ2-1, with 9 bases matching TRBD2. Germline assignment: CDR1 LNHDA and CDR2 SQIVND (reference sequence). The CDR3 is made up of 16 amino acids. The trim removed 8 bases at V and 6 bases at J, leaving 14 bases unmatched. Here the CDR3 reads CASSNPITSGFNEQFF. Here the CDR3 DNA reads TGTGCCAGTTCCAATCCTATCACTAGCGGGTTCAATGAGCAGTTCTTC.

In its sample, this clonotype was seen many times. This rearrangement joins TRBV5-1 to TRBJ1-2; a weak D match, TRBD1 (5 bases). CDR1 and CDR2 from the germline V gene are SGHRS and YFSETQ. CDR3 length equals 16 residues. V lost 4 bases and J 0 bases, leaving 16 bases between the germline ends. CDR3 coding DNA: TGCGCCAGCAGCCCACGCTCGACAGCCACTAACTATGGCTACACCTTC. Protein: CASSPRSTATNYGYTF.

This clonotype was counted ten times or more. The chain is built from TRBV5-1 and TRBJ1-1; a possible D gene is TRBD1 (6 bases). Germline V gene lookup returns CDR1 SGHRS and CDR2 YFSETQ. The CDR3 has 14 residues. V lost 9 bases to trimming and J lost 1 base, with 16 bases between them. The CDR3 region has the DNA TGCGCCACCAGGGAGGGGGTCCCGAACACTGAAGCTTTCTTT. Amino acids: CATREGVPNTEAFF.

This clonotype was found many times. This chain joins TRBV5-1 and TRBJ1-2; perhaps TRBD1 as D (6 bases). Germline CDR1 is SGHRS and CDR2 is YFSETQ. CDR3 length: 14 residues. V was shortened by 3 bases and J by 6 bases, with 15 bases between the two germline ends. The CDR3 spells CASSSFDRRHGYTF. CDR3 in DNA: TGCGCCAGCAGCTCTTTTGACAGGAGGCATGGCTACACCTTC.

This clonotype was detected many times. The chain employs TRBV6-1 and TRBJ2-7; D call uncertain. The CDR3 totals 15 residues. V lost 6 bases to trimming and J lost 0 bases, with 15 bases between them. CDR1 MNHNS and CDR2 SASEGT come from the germline V gene. As DNA, the CDR3 is TGTGCCAGCAGGGAGCTAGGAAGGAGCTCCTACGAGCAGTACTTC. Protein sequence: CASRELGRSSYEQYF.

This clonotype was recorded at least ten times. The J gene is TRBJ2-7, the V gene TRBV5-1; D is possibly TRBD2 (5 bases). The CDR3 sequence is 14 residues long. V was cut by 2 bases and J by 5 bases, with 14 bases left in between. From germline, CDR1 is SGHRS and CDR2 YFSETQ. In DNA, the CDR3 is TGCGCCAGCAGCTTAGAACAGAGGGTGGACGAGCAGTACTTC. Its translation: CASSLEQRVDEQYF. Filled out from reference TRBV5-1 and TRBJ2-7, the complete variable domain reads KAGVTQTPRYLIKTRGQQVTLSCSPISGHRSVSWYQQTPGQGLQFLFEYFSETQRNKGNFPGRFSGRQFSNSRSEMNVSTLELGDSALYLCASSLEQRVDEQYFGPGTRLTVT.

This clonotype has at least ten counts. The chain couples TRBV5-6 to TRBJ1-6; weak D call: TRBD1 (5 bases). From germline, CDR1 is SGHDT and CDR2 YYEEEE. The V end lost 2 bases, the J end lost 7 bases, and 10 bases lay between the germline ends. CDR3 length: 14 amino acids. Here the CDR3 DNA reads TGTGCCAGCAGCTTCGTCAGGGACAATTCACCCCTCCACTTT. This codes for CASSFVRDNSPLHF.

This clonotype has a count of ten or more. The CDR3 spells CASSDLSGWETQYF. The CDR3 bases are TGTGCCAGCAGCGATTTATCGGGATGGGAGACCCAGTACTTC. The chain combines TRBV27 with TRBJ2-5; weak D call: TRBD2 (5 bases). The germline V and J ends were trimmed by 6 bases and 5 bases, with 16 bases remaining between them. The CDR3 is made up of 14 amino acids. Germline V gene data show CDR1 as MNHEY and CDR2 as SMNVEV (reference sequence).

This clonotype has at least ten counts. The chain combines TRBV2 with TRBJ2-5, with D unclear. This CDR3 spans 12 amino acids. Trimming pared 10 bases from V and 5 bases from J, leaving 14 bases between. Per germline, CDR1 SNHLY and CDR2 FYNNEI. Written as DNA, the CDR3 is TGTGCCATTTTGGGGTTTGGGGAGACCCAGTACTTC. It codes for CAILGFGETQYF.

This clonotype was counted between two and nine times. A read error is possible here, since a much larger clone lies one base away. The rearrangement joins TRBV3-1 to TRBJ2-7; TRBD2 matches 11 bases. The trim removed 8 bases at V and 4 bases at J, leaving 10 bases unmatched. The CDR3 is made up of 15 amino acids. Germline loops: CDR1 LGHDT, CDR2 YNNKEL (reference sequence). The CDR3: CASCRVAGGPYEQYF. CDR3 DNA: TGTGCCAGCTGCCGAGTAGCGGGAGGGCCATACGAGCAGTACTTC.

There are many counts of this clonotype. The chain joins TRBV28 to TRBJ2-2, with 8 bases identical to TRBD2. V was clipped by 5 bases and J by 2 bases; unmatched bases: 10. The CDR3 runs 17 residues. Germline assignment: CDR1 MDHEN and CDR2 SYDVKM. Here the CDR3 DNA reads TGTGCCAGCAGTACCGTCGCGGGGGGAAAAAACACCGGGGAGCTGTTTTTT. Its protein product is CASSTVAGGKNTGELFF.

This clonotype appeared many times. The chain employs TRBV5-6 and TRBJ2-1, with D possibly being TRBD2 (5 bases). This CDR3 has 14 amino acids. V was pared by 0 bases and J by 6 bases, with 10 bases between. In germline, CDR1 is SGHDT, CDR2 YYEEEE. The CDR3 protein is CASSLALARNEQFF. In DNA, the CDR3 is TGTGCCAGCAGCTTGGCCCTAGCTCGCAATGAGCAGTTCTTC. The variable domain in full, completed from reference TRBV5-6 and TRBJ2-1, reads DAGVTQSPTHLIKTRGQQVTLRCSPKSGHDTVSWYQQALGQGPQFIFQYYEEEERQRGNFPDRFSGHQFPNYSSELNVNALLLGDSALYLCASSLALARNEQFFGPGTRLTVL.

The V call is TRBV2, the J call TRBJ2-7, with TRBD2 identical over 7 bases. CDR3 length equals 17 residues. Germline values: CDR1 SNHLY, CDR2 FYNNEI. V was clipped by 4 bases and J by 4 bases; unmatched bases: 16. In DNA form, the CDR3 reads TGTGCCAGCAGTGGGGCAGTAGCGGGTAGAATCAATTACGAGCAGTACTTC. This sequence encodes CASSGAVAGRINYEQYF.

This chain links TRBV13 with TRBJ2-1; D call uncertain. The CDR3 contains 16 residues. V was clipped by 2 bases and J by 0 bases, with 11 bases between them. The germline V gene has CDR1 PRHDT and CDR2 FYEKMQ (reference sequence). The CDR3 coding sequence is TGTGCCAGCAGCTTAAGTGACGATAGCTCCTACAATGAGCAGTTCTTC. Translating it yields CASSLSDDSSYNEQFF.

Comments on this clonotype: It may be a read error: a sequence one base away is much more abundant. CDR3 DNA: TGTGCCAGAAAGCGGGAGCCCTACGAGCAGTACTTC. It translates to CARKREPYEQYF. This sequence joins TRBV2 and TRBJ2-7; 8 bases agree with TRBD2. The germline V gene encodes CDR1 SNHLY and CDR2 FYNNEI. J gave up 2 bases and V 9 bases, and 3 bases lay outside the gene matches. CDR3 size: 12 residues.

This clonotype appeared many times. The rearrangement joins TRBV20-1 to TRBJ2-5, with 10 positions matching TRBD2. Per germline, CDR1 DFQATT and CDR2 SNEGSKA (reference sequence). Trimming removed 3 bases from V and 2 bases from J; junction bases left unmatched: 9. The CDR3 totals 16 residues. The CDR3 reads CSARVPGTSDQETQYF. The CDR3 DNA follows: TGCAGTGCTAGGGTTCCAGGGACTAGCGATCAAGAGACCCAGTACTTC.

This clonotype was picked up many times. V is TRBV4-2 and J is TRBJ2-7; a possible D gene is TRBD2 (6 bases). V was cut by 1 base and J by 4 bases, with 11 bases left in between. Germline-derived CDR1 and CDR2 are LGHNA and YNFKEQ. There are 14 residues in the CDR3. The CDR3 coding sequence is TGTGCCAGCAGCCAAGTATCTAGCGCTTACGAGCAGTACTTC. Translation: CASSQVSSAYEQYF.